These 32 T cell receptor beta chains came from one sample sequenced in a study of OX40 agonist ivuxolimab in advanced cancers. TCRdb's copy holds only in-frame clones and misses some; the assay was immunoSEQ multiplex PCR. The repertoire includes 75,000 to 100,000 clones, under 90% of them detected once, and under 7% sits in the top ten. This material consisted of CD4+ or CD8+ T cells sorted from blood, taken in a trial of the OX40 agonist ivuxolimab. The receptors stem from an adult with an advanced solid tumor such as melanoma, head and neck, liver or kidney cancer.

The chain's CDR3 is CASSLPQGQGRNEQFF. The CDR3 DNA reads as TGTGCCAGCAGCTTGCCCCAGGGACAGGGGCGCAATGAGCAGTTCTTC. The chain has TRBV7-3 and TRBJ2-1, with 10 bases matching TRBD1. V was clipped by 3 bases and J by 6 bases; unmatched bases: 8. CDR1 SGHTA and CDR2 FQGTGA come from the germline V gene. The CDR3 runs 16 residues.

This clone has just a few counts. V usage is TRBV7-2 and J usage is TRBJ1-1; D uncertain. The CDR3 contains 16 residues. CDR1 is SGHTA and CDR2 is FQGNSA in the germline V gene. V was cut by 1 base and J by 0 bases, with 12 bases left in between. Written as DNA, the CDR3 is TGTGCCAGCAGCTTAGGGGGAGTGACGATGAACACTGAAGCTTTCTTT. Translating it yields CASSLGGVTMNTEAFF.

The chain carries TRBV7-9 and TRBJ2-7, with TRBD2 matching 8 bases. The germline V gene encodes CDR1 SEHNR and CDR2 FQNEAQ (reference sequence). This CDR3 contains 14 residues. The V segment lost 5 bases and the J segment 0 bases; nucleotides outside the gene matches: 3. The CDR3 region has the DNA TGTGCCAGCAGCACGAGCGGGAGCTCCTACGAGCAGTACTTC. Protein: CASSTSGSSYEQYF.

This clone was detected once. The V gene is TRBV7-2, the J gene TRBJ1-4; D uncertain. Trimming took 3 bases from V and 0 from J, leaving 2 bases between them. In germline, CDR1 is SGHTA, CDR2 FQGNSA. CDR3 size: 13 residues. CDR3 in DNA: TGTGCCAGCAGCTTTACAACTAATGAAAAACTGTTTTTT. Translating it yields CASSFTTNEKLFF.

This clone was found once. Relative to the germline gene, one junction end is altered; a read error may explain this. The chain carries TRBV10-1 and TRBJ2-7, with D uncertain. Germline CDR1 WNHNN, CDR2 SYGVQD (reference sequence). The CDR3 extends over 13 amino acids. Written as DNA, the CDR3 is TGCGCCAGCAGTGAGTCGGGTCCGGCTACCCTCCGCTTC. Its translation: CASSESGPATLRF.

This clone came up once. This chain joins TRBV25-1 and TRBJ1-1; no reliable D call. The CDR3 has 12 amino acids. Looked up from germline, CDR1 is MGHDK and CDR2 is SYGVNS. V lost 6 bases and J lost 0, with 5 bases in between. The CDR3 loop is CASSEMNTEAFF. The CDR3 DNA follows: TGTGCCAGCAGCGAAATGAACACTGAAGCTTTCTTT.

V and J are TRBV19 and TRBJ1-1; no reliable D call. The CDR3 loop spans 12 amino acids. V was clipped by 4 bases and J by 4 bases, with 7 bases between them. The germline V gene has CDR1 LNHDA and CDR2 SQIVND (reference sequence). The CDR3 here is CASSRAFTEAFF. Written as DNA, the CDR3 is TGTGCCAGTAGTAGGGCGTTCACTGAAGCTTTCTTT.

V gene TRBV5-6 combines with J gene TRBJ1-4; D is unresolved. Germline V CDR1 and CDR2: SGHDT, YYEEEE. This CDR3 comprises 11 residues. V lost 3 bases and J 11 bases, leaving 8 bases between the germline ends. CDR3: CASSSDWKLFF. The CDR3 DNA sequence: TGTGCCAGCAGCTCCGATTGGAAACTGTTTTTT.

This chain joins TRBV9 and TRBJ2-1; 13 bases line up with TRBD2. J gave up 6 bases and V 6 bases, and 12 bases lay outside the gene matches. This CDR3 has 17 residues. Per the germline V gene, CDR1 is SGDLS and CDR2 is YYNGEE. The CDR3 region is CASTRTSGSELVNEQFF. CDR3 DNA sequence: TGTGCCAGCACACGGACTAGCGGGAGTGAACTGGTCAATGAGCAGTTCTTC.

The chain has TRBV5-1 and TRBJ2-1; the D is unclear. This CDR3 is built from 17 residues. V was cut by 1 base and J by 3 bases, with 17 bases left in between. CDR1 and CDR2 from the germline V gene are SGHRS and YFSETQ. In nucleotides, the CDR3 is TGCGCCAGCAGCTTGCCAGGACCTAACCCGGACTACAATGAGCAGTTCTTC. This codes for CASSLPGPNPDYNEQFF.

V and J are TRBV18 and TRBJ2-7, with TRBD2 matching over 13 bases. CDR3 length: 18 residues. The trim removed 3 bases at V and 1 base at J, leaving 9 bases unmatched. Germline CDR1 KGHSH, CDR2 LQKENI. The DNA for the CDR3 is TGTGCCAGCTCACCCTCTGGGACTAGCGGGGCCTTTTCCTACGAGCAGTACTTC. Translated, it gives CASSPSGTSGAFSYEQYF.

The chain combines TRBV15 with TRBJ2-3, with 11 bases lining up with TRBD2. The J segment lost 8 bases and the V segment lost 1 base, leaving 11 bases of the junction unmatched. The CDR3 contains 17 residues. CDR1 LNHNV and CDR2 YYDKDF come from the germline V gene (reference sequence). The CDR3 DNA reads TGTGCCACCAGCAGAGTCCTGACTAGCGGGGCCCAAGGTACGCAGTATTTT. It encodes CATSRVLTSGAQGTQYF. The variable domain in full, with the rest retrieved from reference TRBV15 and TRBJ2-3, is DAMVIQNPRYQVTQFGKPVTLSCSQTLNHNVMYWYQQKSSQAPKLLFHYYDKDFNNEADTPDNFQSRRPNTSFCFLDIRSPGLGDTAMYLCATSRVLTSGAQGTQYFGPGTRLTVL.

The chain links TRBV6-5 to TRBJ1-1; no definite D call. This CDR3 region has 12 residues. Germline lookup yields CDR1 MNHEY and CDR2 SVGAGI. Trimming took off 5 bases at V and 1 base at J, with 5 bases between the two ends. The CDR3 here is CASSIGNTEAFF. DNA of the CDR3: TGTGCCAGCAGTATAGGGAACACTGAAGCTTTCTTT.

The gene calls are TRBV7-8 and TRBJ2-1; a possible D gene is TRBD2 (6 bases). V was clipped by 5 bases and J by 3 bases, with 14 bases between them. Germline loops: CDR1 SGHVS, CDR2 FQNEAQ. The CDR3 has 15 amino acids. CDR3 sequence: CASSRAGTLYNEQFF. In DNA form, the CDR3 reads TGTGCCAGCAGCCGAGCCGGGACTCTCTACAATGAGCAGTTCTTC.

Of note for this clone: Other DNA sequences from this sample encode an identical CDR3 as well. The genes are TRBV5-6 and TRBJ1-1, with D perhaps matching TRBD1 (5 bases). Germline V lookup: CDR1 SGHDT, CDR2 YYEEEE. This CDR3 spans 13 amino acids. V was trimmed by 2 bases and J by 2 bases, leaving 7 bases between them. CDR3 sequence: CASSLTGNTEAFF. CDR3 coding DNA: TGTGCCAGCAGCTTAACAGGTAACACTGAAGCTTTCTTT.

The chain uses TRBV5-1 and TRBJ1-6; weak D call: TRBD1 (5 bases). The germline gives CDR1 SGHRS, CDR2 YFSETQ. The length of the CDR3 is 18 residues. The V gene lost 5 bases and the J gene lost 0 bases, with 18 bases spanning the gap. In DNA form, the CDR3 reads TGCGCCAGCAGTATTTTCGGGACCCGGGGCTCCTATAATTCACCCCTCCACTTT. Translation gives CASSIFGTRGSYNSPLHF.

V is TRBV6-1 and J is TRBJ1-1, with D possibly TRBD1 on 6 matching bases. In germline, CDR1 is MNHNS, CDR2 SASEGT. CDR3 length: 13 amino acids. V was cut by 4 bases and J by 11 bases, with 17 bases left in between. The DNA for the CDR3 is TGTGCCAGCAGTGCCGAACAGGGACGGGCGGCTTTCTTT. Amino acid sequence: CASSAEQGRAAFF.

The chain joins TRBV19 to TRBJ1-2; D perhaps matches TRBD1 (6 bases). CDR3 length: 15 amino acids. Looked up from germline, CDR1 is LNHDA and CDR2 is SQIVND (reference sequence). The V and J ends lost 10 bases and 0 bases respectively, with 18 bases between them. In DNA form, the CDR3 reads TGTGCCACCTCTTCTACAGGGCAGACTAACTATGGCTACACCTTC. Its protein product is CATSSTGQTNYGYTF.

This chain joins TRBV2 and TRBJ2-5, with D tentatively TRBD2 (6 bases). The end of the DNA fits TRBJ2-7 better, so the J call may be wrong. This CDR3 region has 14 residues. CDR1 is SNHLY, CDR2 FYNNEI, per germline. The CDR3 reads CASSPDRESYEQYF. The CDR3 DNA reads as TGTGCCAGCAGCCCAGACCGGGAGTCCTACGAGCAGTACTTC.

The V call is TRBV27, the J call TRBJ2-2; 7 bases match TRBD1. CDR1 is MNHEY and CDR2 is SMNVEV in the germline V gene (reference sequence). V was clipped by 4 bases and J by 4 bases; unmatched bases: 6. This CDR3 region has 15 residues. The CDR3 nucleotides read TGTGCCAGCAGTTATTCGACAGGGCTCACCGGGGAGCTGTTTTTT. Encoded protein: CASSYSTGLTGELFF.

This sequence joins TRBV11-2 and TRBJ2-4, with D maybe TRBD2 (6 bases). The CDR3 totals 16 residues. Trimming removed 5 bases from V and 1 base from J, with 15 bases in between. Germline CDR1 is SGHAT and CDR2 is FQNNGV. The CDR3 region is CASSPWGGVAKNIQYF. DNA of the CDR3: TGTGCCAGCAGCCCCTGGGGCGGGGTGGCCAAAAACATTCAGTACTTC.

The genes are TRBV6-1 and TRBJ2-7; D unresolved. Looked up from germline, CDR1 is MNHNS and CDR2 is SASEGT. The V end was cut by 8 bases, the J end by 2 bases, with 13 bases between. This CDR3 contains 13 residues. As DNA, the CDR3 is TGTGCCAGCCGGGTGGCGCCGACCTACGAGCAGTACTTC. The encoded protein is CASRVAPTYEQYF.

This chain connects TRBV7-8 to TRBJ1-1; no definite D call. Deletions cut 2 bases from V and 1 base from J, with 8 bases between. There are 14 residues in the CDR3. Per the germline V gene, CDR1 is SGHVS and CDR2 is FQNEAQ. CDR3 sequence: CASSLLLPNTEAFF. The CDR3 region has the DNA TGTGCCAGCAGCTTATTACTCCCGAACACTGAAGCTTTCTTT.

V and J are TRBV5-4 and TRBJ2-5, with 7 bases identical to TRBD1. Germline V lookup: CDR1 SGHNT, CDR2 YYREEE (reference sequence). Trimming took 4 bases from V and 4 from J; bases not matched to a gene: 4. The CDR3 is 13 amino acids. CDR3 sequence: CASSVTGVETQYF. CDR3 bases: TGTGCCAGCAGCGTAACAGGGGTAGAGACCCAGTACTTC.

CDR3 in amino acids: CASSVLGDYYEQYF. The CDR3 coding sequence is TGTGCCAGCAGCGTACTGGGAGACTACTACGAGCAGTACTTC. This chain uses TRBV6-1 with TRBJ2-7; TRBD2 might be the D (5 bases). The CDR3 covers 14 residues. The germline CDR1 and CDR2 sequences are MNHNS and SASEGT. The ends were cut back, 6 bases at V and 3 bases at J, with 15 bases in the middle.

The V gene is TRBV5-6, the J gene TRBJ2-4; D might be TRBD1 (6 bases). Trimming shortened V by 3 bases and J by 6 bases, and 16 bases separated the two germline ends. The CDR3 runs to 15 residues. Germline V lookup: CDR1 SGHDT, CDR2 YYEEEE. This CDR3 reads CASSYTMGAVNIQYF. The CDR3, as DNA: TGTGCCAGCAGCTACACGATGGGGGCAGTAAACATTCAGTACTTC.

The rearrangement uses TRBV18 and TRBJ1-5; D not resolved. The CDR3 loop spans 17 amino acids. Germline CDR1 KGHSH, CDR2 LQKENI. V lost 3 bases to trimming and J lost 4 bases, with 19 bases between them. CDR3 bases: TGTGCCAGCTCACCCTCCGGAGGGCGGGGTGGGAATCAGCCCCAGCATTTT. Translating gives CASSPSGGRGGNQPQHF.

As DNA, the CDR3 is TGCGCCAGCAGCTCGGGACAGGGGGCCTACGAGCAGTACTTC. Protein sequence: CASSSGQGAYEQYF. The chain recombines TRBV5-1 with TRBJ2-7, with TRBD1 matching 11 bases. CDR1 and CDR2 from the germline V gene are SGHRS and YFSETQ. CDR3 length: 14 amino acids. Losses at the gene ends were 3 bases for V and 2 bases for J; bases not matched to a gene: 1.

The CDR3 region has the DNA TGTGCCAGCACCACTAGCGGGAGCTACAATGAGCAGTTCTTC. Translating it yields CASTTSGSYNEQFF. This chain uses TRBV6-5 with TRBJ2-1, with 11 bases fitting TRBD2. This CDR3 contains 14 residues. V lost 7 bases to trimming and J lost 3 bases; unmatched junction nucleotides: 2. The V gene's germline CDR1 is MNHEY and CDR2 SVGAGI.

This clone was recorded once. The chain joins TRBV11-3 to TRBJ2-7; 8 positions agree with TRBD2. V shed 1 base and J 6 bases; nucleotides not matched to a gene: 11. This CDR3 has 16 residues. Germline CDR1 and CDR2: SGHNT and YENEEA. The CDR3 spells CASSLGSGGSAAEQYF. The DNA for the CDR3 is TGTGCCAGCAGCTTAGGGTCGGGGGGGTCGGCGGCCGAGCAGTACTTC.

This rearrangement joins TRBV7-8 to TRBJ2-3; D call uncertain. Germline V lookup: CDR1 SGHVS, CDR2 FQNEAQ. Trimming removed 1 base at V and 7 bases at J, with 12 bases between. The CDR3 consists of 14 residues. The CDR3: CASSLDVGVNTQYF. CDR3 DNA: TGTGCCAGCAGCTTAGATGTGGGCGTGAATACGCAGTATTTT.

The CDR3 protein is CASSLGQGTNEKLFF. In DNA, the CDR3 is TGTGCCAGCTCACTCGGACAGGGAACTAATGAAAAACTGTTTTTT. The chain uses TRBV18 and TRBJ1-4; 8 nucleotides agree with TRBD1. J was trimmed by 1 base and V by 4 bases; bases with no gene match: 2. The CDR3 is 15 residues long. Per the germline V gene, CDR1 is KGHSH and CDR2 is LQKENI.